A selection of T cell receptor beta chains follows, all from one sample in a study of OX40 agonist ivuxolimab in advanced cancers. Only in-frame clones appear in the TCRdb table, and some are missing; sequencing was by immunoSEQ multiplex PCR. The table includes about 19,000 clones, around 83% detected once. The material was CD4+ or CD8+ T cells sorted from blood, obtained in a trial of the OX40 agonist ivuxolimab. These receptors were taken from an adult with an advanced solid tumor such as melanoma, head and neck, liver or kidney cancer. CDR3s include the opening cysteine and the closing phenylalanine or tryptophan.

j_gene: TRBJ2-5; v_gene: TRBV6-1; len: 14; CDR3aa: CASSEGGNGETQYF
j_gene: TRBJ2-2; v_gene: TRBV5-6; len: 17; CDR3aa: CASSGMGLAGVTGELFF
j_gene: TRBJ1-1; v_gene: TRBV9; len: 12; CDR3aa: CASSTGSTEAFF
j_gene: TRBJ2-1; v_gene: TRBV13; len: 14; CDR3aa: CASSLGRQNNEQFF
j_gene: TRBJ2-1; v_gene: TRBV2; len: 14; CDR3aa: CASPSGSSYNEQFF
j_gene: TRBJ2-7; v_gene: TRBV14; len: 14; CDR3aa: CASSLTSGSYEQYF
j_gene: TRBJ1-2; v_gene: TRBV30; len: 11; CDR3aa: CAWREGYGYTF
j_gene: TRBJ2-7; v_gene: TRBV5-6; len: 12; CDR3aa: CASSFSTYEQYF
j_gene: TRBJ2-1; v_gene: TRBV4-1; len: 16; CDR3aa: CASSHRGGGGYNEQFF
j_gene: TRBJ2-7; v_gene: TRBV4-1; len: 16; CDR3aa: CASSQAVPGGYYEQYF
j_gene: TRBJ2-7; v_gene: TRBV9; len: 14; CDR3aa: CASSLGGTSHEQYF
j_gene: TRBJ2-1; v_gene: TRBV21-1; len: 18; CDR3aa: CASRAGLAGRSSYNEQFF
j_gene: TRBJ2-1; v_gene: TRBV6-1; len: 15; CDR3aa: CASSPLTSSYNEQFF
j_gene: TRBJ1-2; v_gene: TRBV27; len: 16; CDR3aa: CASSLKDIQGGYGYTF
j_gene: TRBJ1-1; v_gene: TRBV5-4; len: 11; CDR3aa: CASSRGTEAFF
j_gene: TRBJ2-3; v_gene: TRBV19; len: 17; CDR3aa: CASSRIPERDITDTQYF
j_gene: TRBJ1-3; v_gene: TRBV19; len: 17; CDR3aa: CASTRGGEPSSGNTIYF
j_gene: TRBJ2-1; v_gene: TRBV27; len: 14; CDR3aa: CASSPLAGSLEQFF
j_gene: TRBJ2-1; v_gene: TRBV6-6; len: 15; CDR3aa: CASSYRPLSYNEQFF
j_gene: TRBJ1-1; v_gene: TRBV30; len: 11; CDR3aa: CAWTFQAEAFF
j_gene: TRBJ1-4; v_gene: TRBV27; len: 17; CDR3aa: CASSFIDYRGHLEKLFF
j_gene: TRBJ1-2; v_gene: TRBV6-1; len: 13; CDR3aa: CASSPAGAGGYTF
j_gene: TRBJ1-2; v_gene: TRBV10-3; len: 14; CDR3aa: CAIRNRARDYGYTF
j_gene: TRBJ1-4; v_gene: TRBV4-1; len: 16; CDR3aa: CASSLRGDRGGEKLFF
j_gene: TRBJ2-5; v_gene: TRBV28; len: 13; CDR3aa: CASSFLAEETQYF
j_gene: TRBJ2-3; v_gene: TRBV4-2; len: 17; CDR3aa: CASSPGLAGGPVDTQYF
j_gene: TRBJ1-2; v_gene: TRBV4-1; len: 15; CDR3aa: CASSQEPGANYGYTF
j_gene: TRBJ2-7; v_gene: TRBV28; len: 15; CDR3aa: CASSKGQGITYEQYF
j_gene: TRBJ2-7; v_gene: TRBV27; len: 17; CDR3aa: CASSFSPPTSGAYEQYF
j_gene: TRBJ2-2; v_gene: TRBV7-6; len: 15; CDR3aa: CASSLGAGSTGELFF
j_gene: TRBJ2-5; v_gene: TRBV5-1; len: 14; CDR3aa: CASSSGTAEETQYF
j_gene: TRBJ2-1; v_gene: TRBV11-3; len: 13; CDR3aa: CASSLEGGNEQFF
j_gene: TRBJ1-5; v_gene: TRBV4-1; len: 17; CDR3aa: CASSSEAVVSSNQPQHF
j_gene: TRBJ1-2; v_gene: TRBV7-9; len: 14; CDR3aa: CASSPARTNYGYTF
j_gene: TRBJ2-5; v_gene: TRBV5-5; len: 17; CDR3aa: CASSLWQGVGREETQYF
j_gene: TRBJ2-1; v_gene: TRBV27; len: 17; CDR3aa: CASRGGTGRSRWNEQFF
j_gene: TRBJ2-7; v_gene: TRBV19; len: 14; CDR3aa: CASSIGTGGYEQYF
j_gene: TRBJ2-7; v_gene: TRBV28; len: 14; CDR3aa: CASSLSGTSYEQYF
j_gene: TRBJ2-1; v_gene: TRBV19; len: 17; CDR3aa: CASREASSGTNYNEQFF
j_gene: TRBJ2-1; v_gene: TRBV9; len: 17; CDR3aa: CASQREGQVRSYNEQFF
j_gene: TRBJ2-7; v_gene: TRBV7-9; len: 12; CDR3aa: CASSLGLEEQYF
j_gene: TRBJ2-7; v_gene: TRBV2; len: 14; CDR3aa: CASSEGVGVYEQYF